Listed below are T cell receptor beta chains from one sample, sequenced in a study of T cells in Graves' hyperthyroidism and ophthalmopathy. TCRdb fed the multiplex PCR reads into MiXCR, producing one record per CDR3 protein. The sample holds about 570,000 distinct CDR3 sequences, about 14% seen once. The sequenced sample was blood. The receptors shown here come from a woman aged 40 to 50 with Graves' hyperthyroidism. Each CDR3 is given with its conserved first and last residue. The D gene is left open where the match is weak. Rows give clone size only sometimes, using once, few, many, or a class for an expanded clone.

DNA	CDR3	D	size	J	V
TGTGCCAGCAGTTCAAGCCCCCGGGTAGCCGGCGAGACCCAGTACTTC	CASSSSPRVAGETQYF	.	many	TRBJ2-5	TRBV28
TGTGCCAGCAGCCAGGGGCCACTAGTACCCCTCCACTTT	CASSQGPLVPLHF	.	many	TRBJ1-6	TRBV11-2
TGCAGCGTTGGGACGGCTAACACTGAAGCTTTCTTT	CSVGTANTEAFF	.	many	TRBJ1-1	TRBV29-1
TGTGCCAGCTCACCACGGGATAGGGGGCAGCCTGGCTACACCTTC	CASSPRDRGQPGYTF	TRBD1	few	TRBJ1-2	TRBV18
TGCAGCGCCGCCTACGGTCCCACCTACGAGCAGTACTTC	CSAAYGPTYEQYF	.	.	TRBJ2-7	TRBV29-1
TGTGCCAGCAGTCTTCACACAGGGTACAATCAGCCCCAGCATTTT	CASSLHTGYNQPQHF	.	many	TRBJ1-5	TRBV6-1
TGTGCCAGCAGTCACCCCGGGGAGCTGTTTTTT	CASSHPGELFF	.	many	TRBJ2-2	TRBV12-3/TRBV12-4
TGTGCCAGCAGCCGGGGACTAGCGGGTTCTAGCTCCTACGAGCAGTACTTC	CASSRGLAGSSSYEQYF	TRBD2	many	TRBJ2-7	TRBV6-1
TGTGCCAGCTCACCAGTGATGGGACATCGGGACCAGCACTTC	CASSPVMGHRDQHF	.	.	TRBJ2-5	TRBV18
TGTGCCAGCAGTTACCCCCCCGGGCTAGCTGGAGAGACCCAGTACTTC	CASSYPPGLAGETQYF	.	many	TRBJ2-5	TRBV12-3/TRBV12-4
TGTGCCAGCAGTTTGACTAGCGGGGAAAACACAGATACGCAGTATTTT	CASSLTSGENTDTQYF	TRBD2	.	TRBJ2-3	TRBV7-9
TGTGCCACCAGCCCCCGTTCTTGGGACTCCAAAAACATTCAGTACTTC	CATSPRSWDSKNIQYF	.	.	TRBJ2-4	TRBV15
TGCAGTGCTAGACTGACTAGCGGGAGTACAGATACGCAGTATTTT	CSARLTSGSTDTQYF	TRBD2	many	TRBJ2-3	TRBV20-1
TGTGCCAGCAGTTTAAAGGATTTATTCGGGGATCAGCCCCAGCATTTT	CASSLKDLFGDQPQHF	.	many	TRBJ1-5	TRBV28
TGTTCTAGCGGGAGTCCAACCGGGGAGCTGTTTTTT	CSSGSPTGELFF	TRBD2	many	TRBJ2-2	TRBV28
TGCAGTGCTAGGACAGGGAGGACCTACGAGCAGTACTTC	CSARTGRTYEQYF	.	many	TRBJ2-7	TRBV20-1
TGTGCCAGCAGTTTAACAGATCAGCAGTACTTC	CASSLTDQQYF	.	many	TRBJ2-7	TRBV12-3/TRBV12-4
TGTGCCAGCTCACCTACAGGGGGCGAAGAGACCCAGTACTTC	CASSPTGGEETQYF	TRBD1	.	TRBJ2-5	TRBV18
TGTGCCAGCAGTCTACAGGGGACGGACTATGGCTACACCTTC	CASSLQGTDYGYTF	TRBD1	many	TRBJ1-2	TRBV2
TGTGCCAGCAGTGACAGTCTAGGGACTATCGAGCAGTACTTC	CASSDSLGTIEQYF	TRBD2	many	TRBJ2-7	TRBV2
TGTGCCAGCAGCCCCGGGACTTCGATGGGTACGCAGTATTTT	CASSPGTSMGTQYF	.	many	TRBJ2-3	TRBV27
TGTGCCAGTAGTATTATCGGTCGGGCAGATACGCAGTATTTT	CASSIIGRADTQYF	.	.	TRBJ2-3	TRBV19
TGTGCCAGCAGCTCAGGACTAGCGGGAGATATCTACGAGCAGTACTTC	CASSSGLAGDIYEQYF	TRBD2	few	TRBJ2-7	TRBV7-2
TGCGCCAGCAGCCCGGGGGTGGTGGATGAGCAGTTCTTC	CASSPGVVDEQFF	.	once	TRBJ2-1	TRBV7-2
TGTGCCATCAGTGAGACCGACAGGGGGAACACTGAAGCTTTCTTT	CAISETDRGNTEAFF	TRBD1	many	TRBJ1-1	TRBV10-3
TGCAGTGCGCTCATGACTAGCGGGATAGAGACCCAGTACTTC	CSALMTSGIETQYF	TRBD2	many	TRBJ2-5	TRBV20-1
TGTGCCAGCAGTTTATACCGGGACAGGGGGCAAGAGACCCAGTACTTC	CASSLYRDRGQETQYF	TRBD1	.	TRBJ2-5	TRBV27
TGCAGTGCTAAGATTAGTCGGGACCAAGAGACCCAGTACTTC	CSAKISRDQETQYF	.	.	TRBJ2-5	TRBV20-1
TGTGCCAGCAGTCATCCATACACTGAAGCTTTCTTT	CASSHPYTEAFF	.	few	TRBJ1-1	TRBV6-1
TGTGCCAGCAGTTTCTCGACCAGGACAGGGACCACCTACGAGCAGTACTTC	CASSFSTRTGTTYEQYF	TRBD1	many	TRBJ2-7	TRBV28
TGCGCCAGCAAATTAGCGGGCCAGACCGCAGATACGCAGTATTTT	CASKLAGQTADTQYF	TRBD2	many	TRBJ2-3	TRBV5-1
TGTGCCACCAGCAGACCCGGGACTAGCGGGATAGTGGTACAGAATGAGCAGTTCTTC	CATSRPGTSGIVVQNEQFF	TRBD2	.	TRBJ2-1	TRBV15
TGTGCCAGCAGTTTAGGACAGGACTATGGCTACACCTTC	CASSLGQDYGYTF	TRBD1	many	TRBJ1-2	TRBV5-1
TGTGCCAGCAGCCCGAATTGGGACACAGATACGCAGTATTTT	CASSPNWDTDTQYF	.	many	TRBJ2-3	TRBV11-2
TGTGCCAGCAGAGCGGGAGCGAGCTCCTACAATGAGCAGTTCTTC	CASRAGASSYNEQFF	TRBD2	many	TRBJ2-1	TRBV12-3/TRBV12-4
TGCGCCAGCAGCCCAACACCGGGACAGGGACCGTACGAGCAGTACTTC	CASSPTPGQGPYEQYF	TRBD1	many	TRBJ2-7	TRBV5-1
TGTGCCAGTAGTCGTGATAGCGGATACACAGATACGCAGTATTTT	CASSRDSGYTDTQYF	.	.	TRBJ2-3	TRBV19
TGTGCCATCAGTGACCTGGACAATAAGAAGGGCAATCAGCCCCAGCATTTT	CAISDLDNKKGNQPQHF	.	.	TRBJ1-5	TRBV10-3
TGTGCCAGCAGTTCCTTTAGGGATGGGGCCAACGTCCTGACTTTC	CASSSFRDGANVLTF	.	many	TRBJ2-6	TRBV27
TGTGCCAGCAGCTTAGGACAACAAGAGACCCAGTACTTC	CASSLGQQETQYF	.	many	TRBJ2-5	TRBV11-2
TGTGCCAGCAGCTTATATGGGCAGCGTGCCTCCTATAATTCACCCCTCCACTTT	CASSLYGQRASYNSPLHF	.	few	TRBJ1-6	TRBV7-3
TGCGCCAGCAGCCAAGTTGTTCTTAGCAATCAGCCCCAGCATTTT	CASSQVVLSNQPQHF	.	few	TRBJ1-5	TRBV4-1
TGTGCCAGCAGTCTTGGACCCCGAGGGGCGACGTCAAATGAGCAGTTCTTC	CASSLGPRGATSNEQFF	.	many	TRBJ2-1	TRBV28
TGTGCCATCAGCCCTCTCGGACAAGCCTACGAGCAGTACTTC	CAISPLGQAYEQYF	.	.	TRBJ2-7	TRBV10-3